Following are 29 T cell receptor beta chains from one sample sequenced in a study of MAIT cells during Salmonella Paratyphi A infection. Findings of the study overall: MAIT cell TRBV usage was oligoclonal, favouring TRBV20 and TRBV6, and apparently unchanged by infection.

Noted time point: mid-infection, around enteric fever diagnosis. Valpha7.2+ CD161+ T cells were sorted by flow cytometry as MAIT cells. For these TCRs, the target antigens are not known. TCRdb re-derived calls from the 5' RACE reads in MiXCR, one entry per CDR3 protein. The sample has roughly 1,000 distinct CDR3 sequences, roughly 50% seen once. This material consisted of MAIT cells from blood, taken at the middle sampling point of the challenge study. All receptors derive from a person aged 18 to 75 who was deliberately infected with Salmonella Paratyphi A in a paratyphoid fever challenge study.

The rearrangement links TRBV4-3 to TRBJ2-3; 13 nucleotides match TRBD2. The germline V gene has CDR1 LGHNA and CDR2 YSLEER. The CDR3 length is 17 residues. Trimming removed 3 bases from V and 3 bases from J; junction bases left unmatched: 6. DNA of the CDR3: TGCGCCAGCAGCCAGGTACTAGCGGGAGGGCCAACAGATACGCAGTATTTT. Encoded protein: CASSQVLAGGPTDTQYF.

The DNA of the CDR3 is TGTGCCAGCAGTGACTCGAGCTCCGGGGAGCTGTTTTTT. This gives the protein CASSDSSSGELFF. The chain uses TRBV6-4 and TRBJ2-2, with D hard to call. Trimming pared 0 bases from V and 6 bases from J, leaving 5 bases between. The CDR3 totals 13 residues. From germline, CDR1 is MRHNA and CDR2 SNTAGT.

By share of the sample, this clonotype is large. The chain carries TRBV6-2 or TRBV6-3 and TRBJ2-2, with TRBD2 matching over 9 bases. Unmatched junction bases numbered 9, after V lost 7 bases and J lost 3 bases. The CDR3 is 16 residues long. Germline CDR1 is MNHEY and CDR2 is SVGEGT. In DNA, the CDR3 is TGTGCCAGCAAAGGATTGGCGGGGGGGGACACCGGGGAGCTGTTTTTT. Translated: CASKGLAGGDTGELFF.

This clonotype was observed at least ten times. The genes are TRBV20-1 and TRBJ1-1; 8 positions agree with TRBD1. The CDR3 has 13 residues. CDR1 and CDR2 from the germline V gene are DFQATT and SNEGSKA (reference sequence). Trimming removed 1 base from V and 3 bases from J; junction bases left unmatched: 1. CDR3 in DNA: TGCAGTGCTAGAGGGGGACAGGACACTGAAGCTTTCTTT. It translates to CSARGGQDTEAFF.

This clonotype was seen a handful of times. This chain links TRBV20-1 with TRBJ2-2, with 8 bases lining up with TRBD1. Unmatched junction bases numbered 3, after V lost 3 bases and J lost 3 bases. The CDR3 spans 14 residues. Germline CDR1 and CDR2: DFQATT and SNEGSKA (reference sequence). This CDR3 is CSARETGDTGELFF. In DNA form, the CDR3 reads TGCAGTGCTAGGGAGACAGGGGACACCGGGGAGCTGTTTTTT.

On this clonotype: The conserved closing phenylalanine or tryptophan is absent in this CDR3, likely reflecting a read error. It is unclear where the CDR3 begins or ends on the DNA, so no DNA is shown, and the CDR3 is as TCRdb lists it. J is TRBJ2-7 and V is TRBV20-1; TRBD2 is the table's D call, not checked against the DNA. The CDR3 totals 16 residues, both ends included. The germline V gene encodes CDR1 DFQATT and CDR2 SNEGSKA (reference sequence). The CDR3: CSARDLGAGETYEKEG.

This clonotype qualifies as large (0.1 to 1%). V is TRBV6-1 and J is TRBJ2-1, with 7 bases lining up with TRBD1. The V gene's germline CDR1 is MNHNS and CDR2 SASEGT. The CDR3 contains 16 residues. V lost 1 base, J lost 9 bases, and 12 bases stayed unmatched. Written as DNA, the CDR3 is TGTGCCAGCAGTGAAGACGAGGGGGCAGGGACAAGTGAGCAGTTCTTC. Its protein product is CASSEDEGAGTSEQFF.

The chain employs TRBV6-2 or TRBV6-3 and TRBJ2-1, with 11 bases lining up with TRBD2. This CDR3 comprises 17 residues. The V segment lost 6 bases and the J segment 3 bases; nucleotides outside the gene matches: 10. CDR1 is MNHEY and CDR2 is SVGEGT in the germline V gene. CDR3 loop: CASSLDSTSGNYNEQFF. Written as DNA, the CDR3 is TGTGCCAGCAGCCTGGATTCGACTAGCGGGAACTACAATGAGCAGTTCTTC.

This clonotype was seen more than once but under ten times. The chain employs TRBV29-1 and TRBJ2-2; maybe TRBD2 (7 bases). Germline lookup yields CDR1 SQVTM and CDR2 ANQGSEA. The CDR3 sequence is 14 residues long. The germline V and J ends were trimmed by 7 bases and 3 bases, with 15 bases remaining between them. The CDR3 coding sequence is TGCAGCGCAAGGGCGGGGGCAGACACCGGGGAGCTGTTTTTT. Translating it yields CSARAGADTGELFF.

The V gene is TRBV6-4, the J gene TRBJ2-1, with TRBD2 identical over 13 bases. CDR1 is MRHNA and CDR2 is SNTAGT in the germline V gene. Losses at the gene ends were 4 bases for V and 4 bases for J; bases not matched to a gene: 13. There are 19 residues in the CDR3. The CDR3 protein is CASSAPTRGLAGDYNEQFF. DNA of the CDR3: TGTGCCAGCAGTGCCCCTACTCGAGGACTAGCGGGAGATTACAATGAGCAGTTCTTC.

The chain carries TRBV20-1 and TRBJ1-6, with unresolved D. V dropped 6 bases and J dropped 5 bases, with 14 bases sitting between them. CDR3 size: 14 residues. Per the germline V gene, CDR1 is DFQATT and CDR2 is SNEGSKA (reference sequence). CDR3 nucleotides: TGCAGTGCCAGCAGTGAAGCGGATAATTCACCCCTCCACTTT. Protein product: CSASSEADNSPLHF.

Concerning this clonotype itself: No DNA is shown, since the ends of the CDR3 on it are uncertain; the CDR3 is the one TCRdb lists. The V and J genes are TRBV5-8 and TRBJ1-5; the D segment call TRBD1 is taken from the table without a DNA check. Per the germline V gene, CDR1 is SGHTS and CDR2 is YDEGEE. The length of the CDR3 is 21 amino acids, counting both ends. This chain's CDR3 is CASSFYICSAIGQGDVQSQHF.

The chain links TRBV27 to TRBJ2-7, with 8 bases aligning to TRBD2. The CDR3 consists of 15 residues. J lost 6 bases, V lost 2 bases, and 9 bases had no gene match. CDR1 is MNHEY, CDR2 SMNVEV, per germline (reference sequence). This CDR3 is CASSLGVSGRGEQYF. The CDR3 DNA sequence: TGTGCCAGCAGTTTAGGGGTTTCCGGGAGGGGCGAGCAGTACTTC.

The count of this clonotype is one. The rearrangement uses TRBV20-1 and TRBJ2-7; 8 nucleotides agree with TRBD2. The junction had 3 bases not matched to a gene; V was cut back by 0 bases and J by 2 bases. Germline V gene data show CDR1 as DFQATT and CDR2 as SNEGSKA (reference sequence). The CDR3 is 14 amino acids. CDR3 region: CSARDVTSAYEQYF. CDR3 nucleotides: TGCAGTGCTAGAGATGTGACTAGCGCCTACGAGCAGTACTTC.

This clonotype was detected only a few times. V and J are TRBV6-1 and TRBJ1-6; D gene ambiguous. This CDR3 contains 13 residues. Trimming removed 1 base from V and 10 bases from J, with 8 bases in between. The V gene's germline CDR1 is MNHNS and CDR2 SASEGT. The CDR3: CASSEGERSPLHF. The CDR3 DNA follows: TGTGCCAGCAGTGAAGGGGAGAGATCACCCCTCCACTTT.

There are a few counts of this clonotype. The chain links TRBV6-1 to TRBJ2-5; 11 nucleotides match TRBD2. Germline V gives CDR1 MNHNS, CDR2 SASEGT. The V segment lost 4 bases and the J segment 4 bases; nucleotides outside the gene matches: 5. The CDR3 has 15 residues. The CDR3 here is CASSGLAGGAETQYF. The CDR3 coding sequence is TGTGCCAGCAGTGGATTAGCGGGAGGGGCAGAGACCCAGTACTTC.

The rearrangement joins TRBV20-1 to TRBJ1-1, with 9 positions matching TRBD1. The CDR3 length is 12 residues. The germline V gene has CDR1 DFQATT and CDR2 SNEGSKA (reference sequence). V was pared by 6 bases and J by 3 bases, with 2 bases of the junction left unmatched. The CDR3 loop reads CSARTGDTEAFF. In nucleotides, the CDR3 is TGCAGTGCGAGGACAGGGGACACTGAAGCTTTCTTT.

This clonotype was detected only a few times. This chain uses TRBV4-2 with TRBJ2-3; D not resolved. The CDR3 sequence is 15 residues long. The V end was cut by 4 bases, the J end by 11 bases, with 22 bases between. The germline V gene encodes CDR1 LGHNA and CDR2 YNFKEQ. DNA for the CDR3: TGTGCCAGCAGCCCGGTCGGAGAGGAGTCCAATGAGCAGTATTTT. This encodes CASSPVGEESNEQYF.

Concerning this clonotype: One end of the junction is discordant with germline, which a read error may explain. The chain uses TRBV6-1 and TRBJ1-6, with D uncertain. The CDR3 runs 13 residues. Germline CDR1 and CDR2: MNHNS and SASEGT. The CDR3 DNA follows: TGTGCCAGAAGTGAAGAGGAGAAGGCAAAACTCCACTTT. Translation: CARSEEEKAKLHF.

By proportion, this clonotype is large. The chain joins TRBV6-1 to TRBJ1-1, with D perhaps matching TRBD1 (5 bases). The CDR3 spans 15 residues. V was clipped by 1 base and J by 4 bases, with 13 bases between them. Germline V gene sequence: CDR1 MNHNS, CDR2 SASEGT. CDR3 sequence: CASSEEGSGGTEAFF. The CDR3 region has the DNA TGTGCCAGCAGTGAAGAGGGGAGCGGGGGCACTGAAGCTTTCTTT.

This clonotype was found once. The genes are TRBV20-1 and TRBJ1-1, with no clear D. Trimming shortened V by 7 bases and J by 1 base, and 10 bases separated the two germline ends. The CDR3 spans 12 residues. Germline CDR1 reads DFQATT; CDR2 reads SNEGSKA (reference sequence). Here the CDR3 reads CSVYRGNTEAFF. CDR3 nucleotides: TGCAGTGTTTACCGTGGGAACACTGAAGCTTTCTTT.

About this clonotype itself: The conserved phenylalanine or tryptophan normally closing the CDR3 is absent here, so this likely arose from a read error. It is unclear where the CDR3 begins or ends on the DNA, so no DNA is shown, and the CDR3 is as TCRdb lists it. The V gene is TRBV7-3, the J gene TRBJ2-7. Germline V lookup: CDR1 SGHTA, CDR2 FQGTGA. The CDR3 has 14 amino acids, counting both end residues. The CDR3 reads CASSPYRRKEEKEG.

This clonotype is termed large. The genes are TRBV4-3 and TRBJ2-3; TRBD2 matches 12 bases. The CDR3 consists of 16 residues. V lost 3 bases, J lost 4 bases, and 5 bases stayed unmatched. Germline CDR1 reads LGHNA; CDR2 reads YSLEER. In DNA, the CDR3 is TGCGCCAGCAGCCAGGTACTAGCGGGAGGCGCAGATACGCAGTATTTT. Its translation is CASSQVLAGGADTQYF.

The table lists this clonotype with a few counts. This sequence joins TRBV6-2 or TRBV6-3 and TRBJ2-1; 7 bases align to TRBD2. Germline assignment: CDR1 MNHEY and CDR2 SVGEGT. The CDR3 spans 14 residues. The CDR3 here is CAREGTTDYNEQFF. For the CDR3, the DNA is TGTGCTAGAGAGGGGACTACTGACTACAATGAGCAGTTCTTC.

This clonotype was seen repeatedly, ten times or more. The chain carries TRBV20-1 and TRBJ2-7; no firm D call. The ends were cut back, 4 bases at V and 6 bases at J, with 25 bases in the middle. The CDR3 is 16 amino acids. Germline V lookup: CDR1 DFQATT, CDR2 SNEGSKA (reference sequence). DNA of the CDR3: TGCAGTGCTACCCAAAGCGACTCTGGGGAATCGGGCGAGCAGTACTTC. It codes for CSATQSDSGESGEQYF.

Comment on this clonotype: This may be a read error, as it is one base from a much larger clone. The conserved phenylalanine or tryptophan normally closing the CDR3 is absent here, so this likely arose from a read error. It is unclear where the CDR3 begins or ends on the DNA, so no DNA is shown, and the CDR3 is as TCRdb lists it. The V call is TRBV21-1, the J call TRBJ1-1; the table's D call, TRBD1, has no DNA check behind it. TRBV21-1 corresponds to a pseudogene. The CDR3 is made up of 15 amino acids, end residues included. This chain's CDR3 is CASSKEQGMNTEAFC.

V gene TRBV20-1 combines with J gene TRBJ2-2; 10 bases match TRBD1. After removal of 0 bases from V and 3 bases from J, the junction contained 10 bases not matched to a gene. The CDR3 is made up of 18 amino acids. Germline CDR1 and CDR2: DFQATT and SNEGSKA (reference sequence). In nucleotides, the CDR3 is TGCAGTGCTAGAGATCTCGCTAGCGGACAGGGGGACACCGGGGAGCTGTTTTTT. Translated: CSARDLASGQGDTGELFF.

The chain recombines TRBV7-3 with TRBJ2-5; no reliable D call. In germline, CDR1 is SGHTA, CDR2 FQGTGA. Deletions cut 5 bases from V and 1 base from J, with 23 bases between. The CDR3 spans 18 residues. CDR3 coding DNA: TGTGCCAGCAGCCCTCCACCTCAGGCGACTCCCACCCAAGAGACCCAGTACTTC. The encoded protein is CASSPPPQATPTQETQYF.

DNA of the CDR3: TGTGCCAGCAGTGAGCGGGGGAACACCGGGGAGCTGTTTTTT. This translates into CASSERGNTGELFF. V usage is TRBV6-4 and J usage is TRBJ2-2; D perhaps matches TRBD2 (6 bases). The CDR3 is made up of 14 amino acids. The germline CDR1 and CDR2 sequences are MRHNA and SNTAGT. V was pared by 3 bases and J by 1 base, with 6 bases between.